The entry that follows covers one TCR beta chain sequence. Its specificity is unknown. Naive-designated CD8 cells lacked CD45RO, were positively enriched for CCR7, and omitted terminally differentiated effector memory CD45RA+ cells. Study donors comprised healthy, HIV-negative adults devoid of recent acute infection or vaccination. The donor cohort consisted entirely of Caucasian adults residing in Nashville, Tennessee. This entry is derived from a study of shared clonotypes between healthy human individuals. Study overall: The study enrolled two women and three men aged 18 to 49. The study, taken as a whole, reports: Generally, naive subsets (rather than memory subsets) showed larger estimated richness.

Some clones are missing from TCRdb's copy, which holds only in-frame ones; the method was immunoSEQ multiplex PCR. The repertoire holds around 1.9 million clones, with approximately 92% as singletons. Sample: naive CD8+ T cells from PBMCs. This sequence originates from a man in his late teens or twenties in good health. Some clones in this sample may be carry-over from other donors' samples.

Written as DNA, the CDR3 is TGCGCCAGCAGCTTCGCTAAGACAGGGCAGGGAGGCTACACCTTC. This codes for CASSFAKTGQGGYTF. The chain joins TRBV5-1 to TRBJ1-2, with 7 positions matching TRBD1. The V segment lost 2 bases and the J segment 8 bases; nucleotides outside the gene matches: 12. Germline assignment: CDR1 SGHRS and CDR2 YFSETQ. This CDR3 is built from 15 residues.